The 5 T cell receptor beta chains below were found in one sample sequenced in a study of blood T cells in healthy people across ages. Alongside a J-beta primer mix, a sample-barcoded 5' primer served in a second PCR lasting roughly 7 to 12 cycles. From the 5' RACE reads, TCRdb called clonotypes with MiXCR, one entry per CDR3 protein. The sample has some 640,000 distinct CDR3 sequences, about 28% seen once; the top ten hold around a sixth. The sequenced material came from blood. All receptors come from a woman older than 75 in good health.

This clonotype has just a few counts. The chain couples TRBV2 to TRBJ1-5; maybe TRBD1 (6 bases). This CDR3 spans 15 amino acids. Germline CDR1 is SNHLY and CDR2 is FYNNEI. V dropped 4 bases and J dropped 1 base, with 11 bases sitting between them. CDR3 in DNA: TGTGCCAGCAGTGGTCAGGGGCGCAGCAATCAGCCCCAGCATTTT. This gives the protein CASSGQGRSNQPQHF.

The V and J genes are TRBV30 and TRBJ2-7; D is perhaps TRBD1 or TRBD2 (5 bases each). The CDR3 has 15 residues. The V end lost 5 bases, the J end lost 0 bases, and 17 bases lay between the germline ends. Germline CDR1 and CDR2: GTSNPN and SVGIG (reference sequence). The DNA of the CDR3 is TGTGCCTGGGGTAAGGGACCCGGCGGCTCCTACGAGCAGTACTTC. It encodes CAWGKGPGGSYEQYF.

This clonotype was seen a handful of times. A read error may explain this, as a much larger clone is one base away. The gene calls are TRBV7-2 and TRBJ2-5; TRBD2 matches at 9 bases. V dropped 3 bases and J dropped 11; count of bases not matched to a gene: 13. This CDR3 has 15 amino acids. In germline, CDR1 is SGHTA, CDR2 FQGNSA. CDR3 residues: CASSFAGRGGVEQYF. As DNA, the CDR3 is TGTGCCAGCAGCTTTGCGGGGCGGGGGGGCGTTGAGCAGTACTTC. Looking up the rest from reference TRBV7-2 and TRBJ2-5 gives the full variable domain: GAGVSQSPSNKVTEKGKDVELRCDPISGHTALYWYRQSLGQGLEFLIYFQGNSAPDKSGLPSDRFSAERTGGSVSTLTIQRTQQEDSAVYLCASSFAGRGGVEQYFGPGTRLLVL.

This clonotype was seen ten or more times. The V call is TRBV6-1, the J call TRBJ2-7; 9 bases line up with TRBD1. This CDR3 comprises 16 residues. CDR1 and CDR2 (germline): MNHNS, SASEGT. J lost 0 bases, V lost 3 bases, and 6 bases had no gene match. CDR3 region: CASSEDRGRVSYEQYF. CDR3 DNA: TGTGCCAGCAGTGAGGACAGGGGAAGGGTCTCCTACGAGCAGTACTTC.

The sample holds a few counts of this clonotype. This could be a read error, since a much larger clone is one nucleotide away. This sequence joins TRBV3-1 and TRBJ2-7; TRBD2 matches 12 bases. The CDR3 totals 15 residues. The V segment lost 2 bases and the J segment 7 bases; nucleotides outside the gene matches: 6. Germline V lookup: CDR1 LGHDT, CDR2 YNNKEL (reference sequence). Here the CDR3 reads CASSQRLAGVGEQYF. The CDR3 DNA sequence: TGTGCCAGCAGCCAAAGACTAGCGGGGGTGGGTGAGCAGTACTTC.